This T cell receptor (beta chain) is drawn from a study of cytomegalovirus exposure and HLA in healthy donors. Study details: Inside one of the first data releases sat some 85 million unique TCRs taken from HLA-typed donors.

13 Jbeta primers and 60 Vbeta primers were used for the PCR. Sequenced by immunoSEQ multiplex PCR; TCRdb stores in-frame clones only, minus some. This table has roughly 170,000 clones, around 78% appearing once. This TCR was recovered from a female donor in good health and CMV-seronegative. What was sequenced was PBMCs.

CDR3 region: CASSFGYAGAYEQYF. In nucleotides, the CDR3 is TGTGCCAGCAGTTTCGGATACGCAGGCGCCTACGAGCAGTACTTC. The genes are TRBV6-1 and TRBJ2-7, with no clear D. The ends were cut back, 5 bases at V and 2 bases at J, with 16 bases in the middle. The CDR3 length is 15 residues. Germline CDR1 and CDR2: MNHNS and SASEGT.